This T cell receptor (beta chain) was retrieved from a study of cytomegalovirus exposure and HLA in healthy donors. Study outcomes and limitations: In an earlier analysis, in approximately 570 donors, most V segments appeared productive either ~87% or ~30% of the time.

Vbeta (60) and Jbeta (13) primers were used in the PCR. In the source study's methods: Some 9.9 million of some 80 million unique TCR beta chains were shared, per a later count. The repertoire was sequenced with immunoSEQ multiplex PCR; TCRdb's copy has only in-frame clones and lacks some. That table gives V, J and clone size, and the DNA gave D and trimming. Of tens of thousands of clones listed, roughly four fifths are singletons. Notes on this clone: Its antigen remains unknown.

Germline lookup yields CDR1 GTSNPN and CDR2 SVGIG (reference sequence). CDR3 length equals 14 residues. V was shortened by 0 bases and J by 4 bases, with 12 bases between the two germline ends. V usage is TRBV30 and J usage is TRBJ1-2; D may be TRBD1 (5 bases). Sequencing input: PBMCs. This TCR was recovered from a man in his fifties in good health and CMV-seronegative. The CDR3 region has the DNA TGTGCCTGGAGTGTATCTTGGGGCGGCTATGGCTACACCTTC. This translates into CAWSVSWGGYGYTF.